What follows are 9 T cell receptor beta chains derived from one specimen sequenced in a study of identical twins. TCRdb independently ran MiXCR on the 5' RACE reads; one entry per CDR3 protein. The table has a few hundred thousand distinct CDR3 sequences, roughly 20% seen once. Sequencing was carried out using naive T cells sorted from blood. The receptors come from a man in his forties or fifties in good health.

The V call is TRBV6-1, the J call TRBJ1-2; D perhaps matches TRBD1 (6 bases). V shed 3 bases and J shed 4 bases, with 9 bases lying between them. Per the germline V gene, CDR1 is MNHNS and CDR2 is SASEGT. This CDR3 comprises 13 residues. CDR3 bases: TGTGCCAGCAGTGAGGGGGGGCTCTATGGCTACACCTTC. Encoded protein: CASSEGGLYGYTF.

This clonotype turned up a few times. This rearrangement joins TRBV6-5 to TRBJ2-7; D ambiguous. Germline V lookup: CDR1 MNHEY, CDR2 SVGAGI. This CDR3 contains 15 residues. V lost 2 bases to trimming and J lost 0 bases, with 11 bases between them. In DNA form, the CDR3 reads TGTGCCAGCAGTTACGATCGGGCCAGCTCCTACGAGCAGTACTTC. It specifies CASSYDRASSYEQYF.

This clonotype was counted at least ten times. This sequence joins TRBV2 and TRBJ1-1; D may be TRBD1 (6 bases). V lost 3 bases to trimming and J lost 2 bases, with 7 bases between them. CDR1 SNHLY and CDR2 FYNNEI come from the germline V gene. The CDR3 totals 13 residues. CDR3 residues: CASSEDRNTEAFF. CDR3 nucleotides: TGTGCCAGCAGTGAGGACAGAAACACTGAAGCTTTCTTT.

The genes are TRBV6-1 and TRBJ2-5; D unresolved. Germline-derived CDR1 and CDR2 are MNHNS and SASEGT. V lost 6 bases, J lost 5 bases, and 19 bases lay in between. The CDR3 runs to 15 residues. The CDR3 loop reads CASSPDQLGVETQYF. The DNA for the CDR3 is TGTGCCAGCAGCCCAGACCAACTGGGCGTCGAGACCCAGTACTTC.

At least ten counts were recorded for this clonotype. This chain uses TRBV6-1 with TRBJ1-5; D is perhaps TRBD1 (6 bases). The CDR3 covers 17 residues. Between the trimmed V and J ends, which lost 6 bases and 6 bases, there was a span of 24 bases. Germline lookup yields CDR1 MNHNS and CDR2 SASEGT. DNA for the CDR3: TGTGCCAGCAGCCCCTCCGGGGGCTTGGAGGGAAGTCAGCCCCAGCATTTT. Translated: CASSPSGGLEGSQPQHF.

This clonotype has more than one count but fewer than ten. The V and J genes are TRBV5-6 and TRBJ2-4; 8 bases map to TRBD1. CDR3 length equals 15 residues. The germline V gene has CDR1 SGHDT and CDR2 YYEEEE. J was trimmed by 8 bases and V by 2 bases; bases with no gene match: 9. CDR3 nucleotides: TGTGCCAGCAGCTTACAGGGGGTCAGGAAGGACATTCAGTACTTC. Residues: CASSLQGVRKDIQYF.

The rearrangement uses TRBV20-1 and TRBJ2-1; 8 nucleotides line up with TRBD2. J gave up 6 bases and V 6 bases, and 13 bases lay outside the gene matches. The germline gives CDR1 DFQATT, CDR2 SNEGSKA (reference sequence). This CDR3 contains 15 residues. The CDR3 nucleotides are TGCAGTGCCCTCAGAATCTCCGGGACTAGCAATGAGCAGTTCTTC. As protein: CSALRISGTSNEQFF.

The rearrangement joins TRBV20-1 to TRBJ2-7; 8 bases match TRBD1. The CDR3 spans 14 residues. Germline V gives CDR1 DFQATT, CDR2 SNEGSKA (reference sequence). The ends lost 4 bases at V and 1 base at J; junction bases unmatched: 6. The DNA of the CDR3 is TGCAGTGCTACTGACAGGGGTCGGTCCTACGAGCAGTACTTC. Encoded protein: CSATDRGRSYEQYF.

V usage is TRBV2 and J usage is TRBJ2-7; D may be TRBD2 (6 bases). Germline V gene data show CDR1 as SNHLY and CDR2 as FYNNEI. The CDR3 runs to 15 residues. Trimming pared 2 bases from V and 2 bases from J, leaving 13 bases between. CDR3 protein: CASSEWGSGTYEQYF. The CDR3, as DNA: TGTGCCAGCAGTGAATGGGGTAGCGGCACCTACGAGCAGTACTTC.